The 23 T cell receptor beta chains below were found in one sample sequenced in a study of T cell changes during pregnancy in multiple sclerosis. TCRdb's table, derived via immunoSEQ multiplex PCR, lists solely in-frame clones and lacks some. The sample gives roughly 70,000 clones, more than 90% of which show up once; 1% to 1.5% is in the top ten. The material was peripheral blood, obtained in the third trimester of pregnancy. These receptors all stem from a female donor with multiple sclerosis, enrolled in a pregnancy study.

J is TRBJ2-1 and V is TRBV10-3, with unresolved D. The V end was cut by 2 bases, the J end by 6 bases, with 20 bases between. The germline CDR1 and CDR2 sequences are ENHRY and SYGVKD. The CDR3 is 17 residues long. The CDR3 sequence is CAISEGGGGANINEQFF. The CDR3 DNA follows: TGTGCCATCAGTGAGGGCGGCGGCGGAGCTAATATCAATGAGCAGTTCTTC.

This sequence joins TRBV27 and TRBJ2-1; D is unresolved. V was trimmed by 6 bases and J by 8 bases, leaving 8 bases between them. CDR1 is MNHEY and CDR2 is SMNVEV in the germline V gene (reference sequence). The CDR3 loop spans 11 amino acids. Here the CDR3 reads CASRRLHEQFF. In DNA form, the CDR3 reads TGTGCCAGCAGGAGACTTCATGAGCAGTTCTTC.

The chain links TRBV5-4 to TRBJ2-1; D perhaps matches TRBD2 (5 bases). The CDR3 spans 12 residues. Germline V CDR1 and CDR2: SGHNT, YYREEE (reference sequence). With 2 bases removed from V and 8 bases from J, the gap between germline ends came to 8 bases. The CDR3 is CASSFDGDEQFF. In nucleotides, the CDR3 is TGTGCCAGCAGCTTCGACGGGGATGAGCAGTTCTTC.

The rearrangement links TRBV18 to TRBJ2-5, with TRBD1 as a possible D gene (6 bases). The CDR3 extends over 14 amino acids. The germline gives CDR1 KGHSH, CDR2 LQKENI. V dropped 4 bases and J dropped 3 bases, with 12 bases sitting between them. The CDR3 DNA is TGTGCCAGCTCACTAACAGGGTTAGAAGAGACCCAGTACTTC. Encoded protein: CASSLTGLEETQYF. The variable domain in full, completed from reference TRBV18 and TRBJ2-5, reads NAGVMQNPRHLVRRRGQEARLRCSPMKGHSHVYWYRQLPEEGLKFMVYLQKENIIDESGMPKERFSAEFPKEGPSILRIQQVVRGDSAAYFCASSLTGLEETQYFGPGTRLLVL.

The chain couples TRBV6-4 to TRBJ2-1, with 11 bases that match TRBD2. The CDR3 runs 15 residues. The germline V gene has CDR1 MRHNA and CDR2 SNTAGT. V gave up 3 bases and J gave up 6 bases; unmatched junction bases: 4. The CDR3 sequence is CASSEMGTSGNEQFF. As DNA, the CDR3 is TGTGCCAGCAGTGAAATGGGGACTAGCGGCAATGAGCAGTTCTTC.

The chain carries TRBV7-2 and TRBJ2-3; possibly TRBD2 for D (6 bases). The CDR3 contains 15 residues. Trimming pared 3 bases from V and 0 bases from J, leaving 10 bases between. The germline V gene has CDR1 SGHTA and CDR2 FQGNSA. The CDR3 DNA reads TGTGCCAGCAGCTTTAGCGGAGATAGCACAGATACGCAGTATTTT. Its translation: CASSFSGDSTDTQYF.

This clone was observed a single time. This sequence joins TRBV6-5 and TRBJ2-7; possible D gene TRBD2, 6 bases. The V end lost 2 bases, the J end lost 1 base, and 9 bases lay between the germline ends. Germline CDR1 and CDR2: MNHEY and SVGAGI. The CDR3 runs 14 residues. The CDR3, as DNA: TGTGCCAGCAGTTACACCGGGACTTCCTACGAGCAGTACTTC. Its protein product is CASSYTGTSYEQYF.

The rearrangement joins TRBV6-5 to TRBJ2-5; TRBD1 matches at 8 bases. The V gene end was trimmed by 6 bases and the J gene end by 7 bases; junction bases not matched to a gene: 4. The length of the CDR3 is 12 residues. Germline V gene sequence: CDR1 MNHEY, CDR2 SVGAGI. The CDR3 coding sequence is TGTGCCAGCAGGGACAGGGTCGCGACCCAGTACTTC. Translation: CASRDRVATQYF.

The rearrangement links TRBV28 to TRBJ2-5; D unclear. Germline V gene data show CDR1 as MDHEN and CDR2 as SYDVKM. Trimming removed 9 bases at V and 5 bases at J, with 16 bases between. This CDR3 spans 13 amino acids. DNA of the CDR3: TGTGCCAGTAACTATCTGGATCGGGAGACCCAGTACTTC. This translates into CASNYLDRETQYF. Variable domain in full (rest from reference TRBV28 and TRBJ2-5): DVKVTQSSRYLVKRTGEKVFLECVQDMDHENMFWYRQDPGLGLRLIYFSYDVKMKEKGDIPEGYSVSREKKERFSLILESASTNQTSMYLCASNYLDRETQYFGPGTRLLVL.

This clone was observed a single time. The CDR3 DNA sequence: TGTGCCAGCAGTGGGACAGTCCCGTACCAAGAGACCCAGTACTTC. Its protein is CASSGTVPYQETQYF. V is TRBV6-1 and J is TRBJ2-5; D may be TRBD1 (6 bases). This CDR3 has 15 residues. With 4 bases removed from V and 0 bases from J, the gap between germline ends came to 12 bases. Germline CDR1 is MNHNS and CDR2 is SASEGT.

The chain has TRBV5-1 and TRBJ2-5; no clear D gene. Trimming cost V 7 bases and J 1 base, with 14 bases left between them. The germline CDR1 and CDR2 sequences are SGHRS and YFSETQ. The CDR3 sequence is 14 residues long. CDR3 DNA sequence: TGCGCCAGCGCCGCCCTAGGCCCCCAAGAGACCCAGTACTTC. This sequence encodes CASAALGPQETQYF.

The V call is TRBV7-9, the J call TRBJ2-7, with D tentatively TRBD1 (5 bases). This CDR3 has 15 amino acids. The germline V and J ends were trimmed by 1 base and 2 bases, with 12 bases remaining between them. Germline V CDR1 and CDR2: SEHNR, FQNEAQ (reference sequence). This chain's CDR3 is CASSLGQGFAYEQYF. For the CDR3, the DNA is TGTGCCAGCAGCTTAGGGCAGGGTTTCGCCTACGAGCAGTACTTC. Complete variable domain (other parts from reference TRBV7-9 and TRBJ2-7): DTGVSQNPRHKITKRGQNVTFRCDPISEHNRLYWYRQTLGQGPEFLTYFQNEAQLEKSRLLSDRFSAERPKGSFSTLEIQRTEQGDSAMYLCASSLGQGFAYEQYFGPGTRLTVT.

V is TRBV5-1 and J is TRBJ2-5, with 8 bases lining up with TRBD2. The CDR3 has 18 amino acids. Germline V gene sequence: CDR1 SGHRS, CDR2 YFSETQ. Unmatched junction bases numbered 14, after V lost 0 bases and J lost 4 bases. The CDR3 protein is CASSLAIGAGGRPETQYF. CDR3 sequence (DNA): TGCGCCAGCAGCTTGGCCATCGGGGCGGGAGGACGTCCAGAGACCCAGTACTTC.

The chain links TRBV5-1 to TRBJ2-7; TRBD2 aligns across 10 bases. CDR1 is SGHRS and CDR2 is YFSETQ in the germline V gene. This CDR3 comprises 16 residues. V was pared by 5 bases and J by 3 bases, with 11 bases of the junction left unmatched. DNA of the CDR3: TGCGCCAGCAGGGAATCTCCGGGACTAGCGCACTACGAGCAGTACTTC. Amino acids: CASRESPGLAHYEQYF. Filled out from reference TRBV5-1 and TRBJ2-7, the complete variable domain reads KAGVTQTPRYLIKTRGQQVTLSCSPISGHRSVSWYQQTPGQGLQFLFEYFSETQRNKGNFPGRFSGRQFSNSRSEMNVSTLELGDSALYLCASRESPGLAHYEQYFGPGTRLTVT.

For the CDR3, the DNA is TGTGCCAGCTGTTCGGGACAGGGGAATGAAAAACTGTTTTTT. It encodes CASCSGQGNEKLFF. The chain recombines TRBV6-5 with TRBJ1-4; 10 bases agree with TRBD1. Trimming took 8 bases from V and 5 from J; bases not matched to a gene: 5. There are 14 residues in the CDR3. Germline CDR1 reads MNHEY; CDR2 reads SVGAGI.

This clone was seen more than once but under ten times. This specimen includes other DNA sequences encoding the same CDR3. This chain connects TRBV9 to TRBJ2-1; TRBD2 matches 13 bases. This CDR3 is built from 15 residues. CDR1 and CDR2 (germline): SGDLS, YYNGEE. J was trimmed by 7 bases and V by 4 bases; bases with no gene match: 5. The CDR3 loop reads CASSPWTSGSNEQFF. The CDR3 DNA reads as TGTGCCAGCAGCCCCTGGACTAGCGGGAGTAATGAGCAGTTCTTC.

The J gene is TRBJ2-1, the V gene TRBV7-9, with D maybe TRBD2 (6 bases). This CDR3 is built from 12 residues. The V end lost 1 base, the J end lost 15 bases, and 13 bases lay between the germline ends. Germline V CDR1 and CDR2: SEHNR, FQNEAQ (reference sequence). CDR3 nucleotides: TGTGCCAGCAGCTTAGATTGGCGGGATCGGTTCTTC. Its translation: CASSLDWRDRFF.

V usage is TRBV19 and J usage is TRBJ2-1; 9 bases match TRBD2. The CDR3 covers 18 residues. Germline values: CDR1 LNHDA, CDR2 SQIVND (reference sequence). Trimming at V came to 3 bases and at J to 6 bases, leaving 15 bases not matched to a gene. The CDR3 is CASSMLSGRLAEFNEQFF. CDR3 coding DNA: TGTGCCAGTAGTATGTTATCAGGGCGACTAGCGGAATTCAATGAGCAGTTCTTC.

This clone was recorded only once. The J gene is TRBJ2-2, the V gene TRBV2, with 8 bases fitting TRBD2. The CDR3 runs to 15 residues. The V gene end was trimmed by 7 bases and the J gene end by 6 bases; junction bases not matched to a gene: 10. CDR1 and CDR2 from the germline V gene are SNHLY and FYNNEI. DNA of the CDR3: TGTGCCAGCACGGGTCTCGGGAGGGCCTCCGGGGAGCTGTTTTTT. Its translation is CASTGLGRASGELFF.

The J gene is TRBJ2-7, the V gene TRBV27, with D possibly TRBD1 on 5 matching bases. The V end was cut by 0 bases, the J end by 3 bases, with 6 bases between. The CDR3 spans 13 residues. Per germline, CDR1 MNHEY and CDR2 SMNVEV (reference sequence). CDR3 residues: CASSLSTDYEQYF. DNA of the CDR3: TGTGCCAGCAGTTTATCGACAGACTACGAGCAGTACTTC.

The chain combines TRBV7-2 with TRBJ2-2; 7 bases map to TRBD2. The CDR3 runs to 15 residues. Germline V gene lookup returns CDR1 SGHTA and CDR2 FQGNSA. V shed 5 bases and J 7 bases; nucleotides not matched to a gene: 10. The CDR3 sequence is CASSPTGGKVGELFF. CDR3 DNA sequence: TGTGCCAGCAGCCCGACCGGGGGGAAGGTCGGGGAGCTGTTTTTT.

This sequence joins TRBV5-6 and TRBJ1-4; D is unresolved. The CDR3 runs to 15 residues. V was cut by 0 bases and J by 7 bases, with 13 bases left in between. Germline CDR1 reads SGHDT; CDR2 reads YYEEEE. The chain's CDR3 is CASSLDGGQSEKLFF. As DNA, the CDR3 is TGTGCCAGCAGCTTGGATGGCGGGCAGAGTGAAAAACTGTTTTTT. The complete variable domain, with remaining parts taken from reference TRBV5-6 and TRBJ1-4, reads DAGVTQSPTHLIKTRGQQVTLRCSPKSGHDTVSWYQQALGQGPQFIFQYYEEEERQRGNFPDRFSGHQFPNYSSELNVNALLLGDSALYLCASSLDGGQSEKLFFGSGTQLSVL.

The chain uses TRBV6-5 and TRBJ2-1, with D perhaps matching TRBD2 (7 bases). Germline CDR1 MNHEY, CDR2 SVGAGI. This CDR3 has 14 amino acids. Trimming took 1 base from V and 15 from J, leaving 19 bases between them. In DNA form, the CDR3 reads TGTGCCAGCAGTTACTTGGGTGGAGCGGGACAACGGTTCTTC. Translated: CASSYLGGAGQRFF.